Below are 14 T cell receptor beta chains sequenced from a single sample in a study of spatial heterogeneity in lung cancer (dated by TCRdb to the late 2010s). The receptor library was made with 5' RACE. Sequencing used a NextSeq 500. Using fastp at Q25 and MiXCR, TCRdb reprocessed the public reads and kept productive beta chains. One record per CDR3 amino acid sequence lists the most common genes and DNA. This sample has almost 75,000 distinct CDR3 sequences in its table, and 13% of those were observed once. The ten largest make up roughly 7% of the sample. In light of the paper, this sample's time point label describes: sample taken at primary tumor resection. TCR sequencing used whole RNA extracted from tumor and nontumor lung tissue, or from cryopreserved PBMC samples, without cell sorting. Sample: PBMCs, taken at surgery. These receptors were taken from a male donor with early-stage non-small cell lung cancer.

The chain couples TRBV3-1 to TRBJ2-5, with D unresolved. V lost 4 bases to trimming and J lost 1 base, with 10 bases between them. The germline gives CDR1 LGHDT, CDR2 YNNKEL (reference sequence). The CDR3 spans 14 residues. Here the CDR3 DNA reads TGTGCCAGCAGCCGAGAGGCAGTCCAAGAGACCCAGTACTTC. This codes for CASSREAVQETQYF.

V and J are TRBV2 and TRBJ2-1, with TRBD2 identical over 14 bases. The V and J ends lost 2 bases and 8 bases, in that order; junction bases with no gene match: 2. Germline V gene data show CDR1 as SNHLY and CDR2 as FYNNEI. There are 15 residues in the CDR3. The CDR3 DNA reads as TGTGCCAGCAGTGAATCGACTAGCGGGAGGGATGAGCAGTTCTTC. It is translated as CASSESTSGRDEQFF. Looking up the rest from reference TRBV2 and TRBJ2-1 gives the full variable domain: EPEVTQTPSHQVTQMGQEVILRCVPISNHLYFYWYRQILGQKVEFLVSFYNNEISEKSEIFDDQFSVERPDGSNFTLKIRSTKLEDSAMYFCASSESTSGRDEQFFGPGTRLTVL.

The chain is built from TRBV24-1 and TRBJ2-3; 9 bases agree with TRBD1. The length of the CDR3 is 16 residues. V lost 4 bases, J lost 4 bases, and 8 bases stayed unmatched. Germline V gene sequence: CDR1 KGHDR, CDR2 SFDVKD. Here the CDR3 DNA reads TGTGCCACCAGTGACGAAGGACAGGGGAATTCAGATACGCAGTATTTT. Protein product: CATSDEGQGNSDTQYF.

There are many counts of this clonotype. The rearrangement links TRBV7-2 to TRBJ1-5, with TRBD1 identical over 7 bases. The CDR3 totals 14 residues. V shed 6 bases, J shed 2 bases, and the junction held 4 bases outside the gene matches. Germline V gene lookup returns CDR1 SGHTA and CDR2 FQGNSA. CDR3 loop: CASSFDRGNQPQHF. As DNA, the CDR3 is TGTGCCAGCAGTTTCGACAGGGGCAATCAGCCCCAGCATTTT.

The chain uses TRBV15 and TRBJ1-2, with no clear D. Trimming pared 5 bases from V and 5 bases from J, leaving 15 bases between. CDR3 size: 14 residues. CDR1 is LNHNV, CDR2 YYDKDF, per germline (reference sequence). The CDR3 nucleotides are TGTGCCACCAGCCTTGGGCGTTCGGGTTATGGCTACACCTTC. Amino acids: CATSLGRSGYGYTF.

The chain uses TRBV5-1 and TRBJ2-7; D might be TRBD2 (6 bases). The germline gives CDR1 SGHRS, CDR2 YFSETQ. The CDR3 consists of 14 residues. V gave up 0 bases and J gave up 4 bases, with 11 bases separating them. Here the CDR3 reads CASSLEAEGYEQYF. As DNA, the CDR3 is TGCGCCAGCAGCTTGGAGGCGGAGGGGTACGAGCAGTACTTC.

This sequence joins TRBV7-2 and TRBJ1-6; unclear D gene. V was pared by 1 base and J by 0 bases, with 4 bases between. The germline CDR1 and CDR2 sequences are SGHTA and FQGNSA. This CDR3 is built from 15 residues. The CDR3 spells CASSLESSYNSPLHF. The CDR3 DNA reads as TGTGCCAGCAGCTTAGAAAGCTCCTATAATTCACCCCTCCACTTT.

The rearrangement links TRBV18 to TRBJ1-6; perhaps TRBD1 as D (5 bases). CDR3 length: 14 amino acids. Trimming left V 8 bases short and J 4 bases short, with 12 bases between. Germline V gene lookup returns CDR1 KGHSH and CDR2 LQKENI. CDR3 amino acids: CASALDRYNSPLHF. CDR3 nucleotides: TGTGCCAGCGCGCTCGACAGATATAATTCACCCCTCCACTTT.

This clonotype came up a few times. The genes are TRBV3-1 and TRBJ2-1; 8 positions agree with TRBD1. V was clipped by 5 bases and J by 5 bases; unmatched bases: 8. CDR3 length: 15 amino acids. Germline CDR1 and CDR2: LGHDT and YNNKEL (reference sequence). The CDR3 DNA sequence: TGTGCCAGCAGCTACGGGACAGGAGTTCACAATGAGCAGTTCTTC. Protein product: CASSYGTGVHNEQFF.

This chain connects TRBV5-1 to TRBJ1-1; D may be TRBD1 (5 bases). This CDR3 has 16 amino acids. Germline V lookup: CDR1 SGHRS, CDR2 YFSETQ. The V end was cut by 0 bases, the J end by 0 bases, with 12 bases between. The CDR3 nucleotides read TGCGCCAGCAGCTTGGCCCAGGGATATGTGAACACTGAAGCTTTCTTT. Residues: CASSLAQGYVNTEAFF.

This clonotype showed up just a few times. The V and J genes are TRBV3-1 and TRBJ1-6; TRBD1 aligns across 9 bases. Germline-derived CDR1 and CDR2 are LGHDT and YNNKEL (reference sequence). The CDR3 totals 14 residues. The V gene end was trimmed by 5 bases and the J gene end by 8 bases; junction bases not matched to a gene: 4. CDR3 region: CASSYRDRDSPLHF. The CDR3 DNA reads TGTGCCAGCAGCTACCGGGACAGGGATTCACCCCTCCACTTT.

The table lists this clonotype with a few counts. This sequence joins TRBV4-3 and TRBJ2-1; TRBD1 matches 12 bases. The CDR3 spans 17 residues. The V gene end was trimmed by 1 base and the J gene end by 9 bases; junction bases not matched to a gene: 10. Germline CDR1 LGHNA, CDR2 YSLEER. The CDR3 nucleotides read TGCGCCAGCAGCCAAGCATTACCGGGACAGGGGGCGCCTGAGCAGTTCTTC. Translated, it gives CASSQALPGQGAPEQFF.

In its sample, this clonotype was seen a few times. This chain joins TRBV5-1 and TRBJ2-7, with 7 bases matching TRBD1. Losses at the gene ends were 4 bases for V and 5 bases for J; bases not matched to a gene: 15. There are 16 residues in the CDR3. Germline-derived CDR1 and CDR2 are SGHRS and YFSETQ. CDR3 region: CASSAIGQAPIDEQYF. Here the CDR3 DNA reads TGCGCCAGCAGCGCCATCGGACAGGCCCCGATTGACGAGCAGTACTTC.

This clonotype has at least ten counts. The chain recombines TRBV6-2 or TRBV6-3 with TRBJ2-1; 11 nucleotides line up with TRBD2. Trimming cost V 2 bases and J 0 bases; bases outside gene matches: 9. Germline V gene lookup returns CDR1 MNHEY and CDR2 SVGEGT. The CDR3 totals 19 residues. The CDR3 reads CASSYNPRLAGSSYNEQFF. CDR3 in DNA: TGTGCCAGCAGTTACAACCCTCGACTAGCGGGAAGCTCCTACAATGAGCAGTTCTTC.